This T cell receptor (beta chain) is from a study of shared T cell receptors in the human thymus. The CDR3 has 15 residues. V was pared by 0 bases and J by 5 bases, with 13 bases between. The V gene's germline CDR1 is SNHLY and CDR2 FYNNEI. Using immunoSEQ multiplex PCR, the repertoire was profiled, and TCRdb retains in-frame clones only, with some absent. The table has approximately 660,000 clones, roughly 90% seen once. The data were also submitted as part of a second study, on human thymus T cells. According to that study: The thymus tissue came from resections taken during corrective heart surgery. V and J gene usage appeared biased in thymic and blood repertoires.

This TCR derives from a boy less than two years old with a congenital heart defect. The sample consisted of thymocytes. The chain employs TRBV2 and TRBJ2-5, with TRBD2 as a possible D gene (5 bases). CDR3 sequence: CASSEANASSETQYF. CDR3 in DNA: TGTGCCAGCAGTGAAGCGAACGCTAGCTCGGAGACCCAGTACTTC.